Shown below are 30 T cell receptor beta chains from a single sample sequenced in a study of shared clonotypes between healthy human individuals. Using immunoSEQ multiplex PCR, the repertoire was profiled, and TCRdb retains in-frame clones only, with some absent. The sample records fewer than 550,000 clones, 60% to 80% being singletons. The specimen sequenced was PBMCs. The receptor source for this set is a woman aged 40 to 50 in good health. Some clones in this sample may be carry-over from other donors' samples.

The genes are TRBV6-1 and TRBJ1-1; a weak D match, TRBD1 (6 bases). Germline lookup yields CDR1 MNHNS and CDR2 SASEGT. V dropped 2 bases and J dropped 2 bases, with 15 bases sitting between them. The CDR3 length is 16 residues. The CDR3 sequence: CASSEYRDLPNTEAFF. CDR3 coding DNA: TGTGCCAGCAGTGAATACAGGGATCTGCCAAACACTGAAGCTTTCTTT.

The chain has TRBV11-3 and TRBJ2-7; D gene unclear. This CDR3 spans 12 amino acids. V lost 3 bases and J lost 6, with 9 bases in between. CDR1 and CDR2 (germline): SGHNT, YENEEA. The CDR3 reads CASSFTDGEQYF. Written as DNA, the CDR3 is TGTGCCAGCAGCTTTACAGATGGCGAGCAGTACTTC. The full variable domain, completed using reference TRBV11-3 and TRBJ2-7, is EAGVVQSPRYKIIEKKQPVAFWCNPISGHNTLYWYLQNLGQGPELLIRYENEEAVDDSQLPKDRFSAERLKGVDSTLKIQPAELGDSAVYLCASSFTDGEQYFGPGTRLTVT.

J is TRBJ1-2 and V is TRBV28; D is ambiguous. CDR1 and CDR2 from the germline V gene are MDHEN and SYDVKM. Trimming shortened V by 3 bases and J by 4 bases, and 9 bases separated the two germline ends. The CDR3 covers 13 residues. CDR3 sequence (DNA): TGTGCCAGCAGTTTGCCAGCTACCTATGGCTACACCTTC. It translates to CASSLPATYGYTF.

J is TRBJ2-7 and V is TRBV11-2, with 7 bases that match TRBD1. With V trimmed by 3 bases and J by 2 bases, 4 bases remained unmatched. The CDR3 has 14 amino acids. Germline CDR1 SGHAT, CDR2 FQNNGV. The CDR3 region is CASSLRGGTYEQYF. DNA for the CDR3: TGTGCCAGCAGCTTGAGAGGGGGCACCTACGAGCAGTACTTC.

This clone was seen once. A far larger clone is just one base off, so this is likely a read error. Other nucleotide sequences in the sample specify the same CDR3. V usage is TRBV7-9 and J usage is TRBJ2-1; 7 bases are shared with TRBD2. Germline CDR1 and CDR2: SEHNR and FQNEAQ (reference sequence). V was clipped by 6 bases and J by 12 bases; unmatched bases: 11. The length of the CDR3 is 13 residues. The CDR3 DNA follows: TGTGCCAGCAGTAGTGACATGGGCGGGGGGCAGTTCTTC. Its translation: CASSSDMGGGQFF.

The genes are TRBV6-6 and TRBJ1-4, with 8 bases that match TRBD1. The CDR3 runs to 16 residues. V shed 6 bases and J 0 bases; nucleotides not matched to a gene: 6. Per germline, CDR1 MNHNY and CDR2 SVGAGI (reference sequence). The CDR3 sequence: CASSRPQGATNEKLFF. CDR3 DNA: TGTGCCAGCAGCCGGCCACAGGGGGCAACTAATGAAAAACTGTTTTTT.

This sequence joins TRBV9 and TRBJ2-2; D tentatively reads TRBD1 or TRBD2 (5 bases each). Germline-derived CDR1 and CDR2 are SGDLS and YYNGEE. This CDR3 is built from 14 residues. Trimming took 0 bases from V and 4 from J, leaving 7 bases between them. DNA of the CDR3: TGTGCCAGCAGCGTAGAAGGGACCACCGGGGAGCTGTTTTTT. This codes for CASSVEGTTGELFF.

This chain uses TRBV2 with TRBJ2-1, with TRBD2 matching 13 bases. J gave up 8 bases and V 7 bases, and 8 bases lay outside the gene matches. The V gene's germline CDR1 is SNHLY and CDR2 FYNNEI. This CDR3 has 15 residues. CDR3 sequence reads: CASNKGLAGNHEQFF. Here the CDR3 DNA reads TGTGCCAGCAATAAGGGACTAGCGGGAAACCATGAGCAGTTCTTC.

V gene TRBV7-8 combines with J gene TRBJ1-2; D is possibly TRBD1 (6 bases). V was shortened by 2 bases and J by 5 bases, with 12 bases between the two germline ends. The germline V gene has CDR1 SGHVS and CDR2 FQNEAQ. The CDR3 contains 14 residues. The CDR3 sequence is CASSLSQGLYGYTF. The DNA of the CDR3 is TGTGCCAGCAGCTTAAGCCAGGGGTTGTATGGCTACACCTTC.

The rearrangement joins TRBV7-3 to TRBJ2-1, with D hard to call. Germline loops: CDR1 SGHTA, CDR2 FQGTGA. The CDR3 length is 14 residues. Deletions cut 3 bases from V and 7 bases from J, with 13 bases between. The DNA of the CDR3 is TGTGCCAGCAGCTTCGGCGGTCCCTGGAATGAGCAGTTCTTC. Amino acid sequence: CASSFGGPWNEQFF.

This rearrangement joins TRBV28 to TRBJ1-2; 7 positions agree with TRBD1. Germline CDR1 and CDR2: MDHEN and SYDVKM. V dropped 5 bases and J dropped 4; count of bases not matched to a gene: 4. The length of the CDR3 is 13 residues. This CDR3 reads CASSRQGFYGYTF. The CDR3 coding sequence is TGTGCCAGCAGTCGACAGGGCTTCTATGGCTACACCTTC.

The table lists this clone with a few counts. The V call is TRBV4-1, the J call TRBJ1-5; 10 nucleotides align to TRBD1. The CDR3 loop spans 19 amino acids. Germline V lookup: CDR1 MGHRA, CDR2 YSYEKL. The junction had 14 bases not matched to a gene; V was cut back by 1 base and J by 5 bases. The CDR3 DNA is TGCGCCAGCAGCCAAGCCCCGGGACAGGGGTTGCAGGGCTATCAGCCCCAGCATTTT. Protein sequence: CASSQAPGQGLQGYQPQHF.

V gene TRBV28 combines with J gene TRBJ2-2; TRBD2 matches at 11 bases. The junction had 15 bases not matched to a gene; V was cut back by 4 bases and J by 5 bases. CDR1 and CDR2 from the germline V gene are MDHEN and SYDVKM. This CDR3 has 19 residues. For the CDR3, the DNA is TGTGCCAGCAGTTCACCGGGACTAGCGGCCCGACCGGGAACCGGGGAGCTGTTTTTT. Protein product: CASSSPGLAARPGTGELFF.

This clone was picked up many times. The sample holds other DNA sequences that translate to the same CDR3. The CDR3 DNA sequence: TGTGCCAGCAGTGAGAGGGAGACCCAGTACTTC. Amino acids: CASSERETQYF. The rearrangement joins TRBV2 to TRBJ2-5, with D uncertain. V was cut by 3 bases and J by 5 bases, with 4 bases left in between. The length of the CDR3 is 11 residues. CDR1 is SNHLY and CDR2 is FYNNEI in the germline V gene.

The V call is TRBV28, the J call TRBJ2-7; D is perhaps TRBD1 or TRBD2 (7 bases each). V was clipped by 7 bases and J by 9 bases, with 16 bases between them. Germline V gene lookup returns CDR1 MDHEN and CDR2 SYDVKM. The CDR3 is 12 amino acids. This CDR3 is CASTTQGGAQYF. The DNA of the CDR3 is TGTGCCAGCACTACCCAGGGGGGGGCGCAGTACTTC.

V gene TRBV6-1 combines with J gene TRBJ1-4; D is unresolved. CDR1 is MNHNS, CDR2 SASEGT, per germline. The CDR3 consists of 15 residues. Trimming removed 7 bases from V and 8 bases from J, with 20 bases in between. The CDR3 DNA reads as TGTGCCAGCATCCGAAGCGGGGTACTCGGGGAAAAACTGTTTTTT. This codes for CASIRSGVLGEKLFF.

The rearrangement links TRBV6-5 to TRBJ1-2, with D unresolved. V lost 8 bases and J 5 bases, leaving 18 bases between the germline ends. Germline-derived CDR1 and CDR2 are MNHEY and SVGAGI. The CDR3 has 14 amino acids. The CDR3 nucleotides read TGTGCCAGCTTAGGCGACCGACGAGGTTATGGCTACACCTTC. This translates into CASLGDRRGYGYTF.

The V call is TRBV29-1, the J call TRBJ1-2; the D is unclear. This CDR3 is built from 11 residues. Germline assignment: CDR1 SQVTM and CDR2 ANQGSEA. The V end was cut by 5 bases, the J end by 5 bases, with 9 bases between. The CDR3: CSVPGPYGYTF. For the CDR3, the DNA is TGCAGCGTTCCCGGACCTTATGGCTACACCTTC.

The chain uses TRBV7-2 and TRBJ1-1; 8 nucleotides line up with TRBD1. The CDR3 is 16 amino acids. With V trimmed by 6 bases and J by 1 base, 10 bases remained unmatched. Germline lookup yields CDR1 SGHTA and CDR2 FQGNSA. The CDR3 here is CASSRRSDRANTEAFF. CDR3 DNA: TGTGCCAGCAGTCGGAGGTCGGACAGGGCGAACACTGAAGCTTTCTTT.

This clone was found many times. This CDR3 reads CASSLRYGNTEAFF. The DNA for the CDR3 is TGTGCCAGCAGCTTAAGGTACGGGAACACTGAAGCTTTCTTT. The chain couples TRBV7-6 to TRBJ1-1; D gene unclear. Trimming took off 2 bases at V and 1 base at J, with 8 bases between the two ends. The CDR3 sequence is 14 residues long. Germline assignment: CDR1 SGHVS and CDR2 FNYEAQ.

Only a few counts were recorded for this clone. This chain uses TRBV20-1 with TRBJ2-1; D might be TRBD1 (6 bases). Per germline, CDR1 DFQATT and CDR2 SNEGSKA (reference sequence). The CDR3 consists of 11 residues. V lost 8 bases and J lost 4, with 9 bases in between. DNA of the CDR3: TGCAGTCCACAGGGATACAATGAGCAGTTCTTC. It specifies CSPQGYNEQFF.

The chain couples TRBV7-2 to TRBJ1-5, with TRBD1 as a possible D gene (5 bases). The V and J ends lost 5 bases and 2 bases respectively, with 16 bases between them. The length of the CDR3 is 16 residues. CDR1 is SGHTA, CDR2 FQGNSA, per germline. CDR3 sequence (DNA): TGTGCCAGCAGCCCAAGGGGTGGGGCAGGCAATCAGCCCCAGCATTTT. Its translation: CASSPRGGAGNQPQHF.

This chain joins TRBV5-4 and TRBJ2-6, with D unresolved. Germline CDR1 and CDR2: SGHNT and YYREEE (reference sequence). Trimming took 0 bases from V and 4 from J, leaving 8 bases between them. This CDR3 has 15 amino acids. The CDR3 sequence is CASSLDPGGANVLTF. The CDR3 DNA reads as TGTGCCAGCAGCTTGGACCCCGGGGGGGCCAACGTCCTGACTTTC.

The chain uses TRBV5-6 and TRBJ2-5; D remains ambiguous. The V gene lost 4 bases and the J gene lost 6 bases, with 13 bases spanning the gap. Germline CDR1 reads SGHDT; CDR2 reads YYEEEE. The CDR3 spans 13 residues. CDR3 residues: CASSAELLQTQYF. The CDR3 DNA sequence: TGTGCCAGCAGCGCCGAGCTATTGCAGACCCAGTACTTC. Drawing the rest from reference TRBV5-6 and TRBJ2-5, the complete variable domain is DAGVTQSPTHLIKTRGQQVTLRCSPKSGHDTVSWYQQALGQGPQFIFQYYEEEERQRGNFPDRFSGHQFPNYSSELNVNALLLGDSALYLCASSAELLQTQYFGPGTRLLVL.

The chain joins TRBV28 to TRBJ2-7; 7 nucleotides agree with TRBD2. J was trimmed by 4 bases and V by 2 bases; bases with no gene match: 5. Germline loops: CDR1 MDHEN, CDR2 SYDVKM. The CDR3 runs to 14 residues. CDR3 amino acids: CASSLAGATYEQYF. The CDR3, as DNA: TGTGCCAGCAGTTTAGCGGGAGCAACGTACGAGCAGTACTTC.

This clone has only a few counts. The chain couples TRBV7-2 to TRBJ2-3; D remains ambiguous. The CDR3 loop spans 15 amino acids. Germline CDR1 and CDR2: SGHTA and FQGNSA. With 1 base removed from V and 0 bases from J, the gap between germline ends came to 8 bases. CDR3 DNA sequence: TGTGCCAGCAGCTTAGTAGTAACTAGCACAGATACGCAGTATTTT. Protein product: CASSLVVTSTDTQYF. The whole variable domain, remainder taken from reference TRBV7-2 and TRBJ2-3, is GAGVSQSPSNKVTEKGKDVELRCDPISGHTALYWYRQSLGQGLEFLIYFQGNSAPDKSGLPSDRFSAERTGGSVSTLTIQRTQQEDSAVYLCASSLVVTSTDTQYFGPGTRLTVL.

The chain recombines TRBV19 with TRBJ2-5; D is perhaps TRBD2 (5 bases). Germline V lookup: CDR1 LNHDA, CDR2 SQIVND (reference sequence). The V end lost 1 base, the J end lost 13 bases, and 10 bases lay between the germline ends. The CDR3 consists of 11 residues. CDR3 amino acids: CASSIGGALYF. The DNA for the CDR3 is TGTGCCAGTAGTATAGGGGGAGCGCTGTACTTC.

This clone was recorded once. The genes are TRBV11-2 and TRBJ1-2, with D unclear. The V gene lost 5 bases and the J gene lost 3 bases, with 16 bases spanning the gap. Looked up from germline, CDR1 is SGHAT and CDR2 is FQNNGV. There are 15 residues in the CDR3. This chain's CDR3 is CASSPLGQFDYGYTF. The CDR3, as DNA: TGTGCCAGCAGCCCCCTCGGGCAGTTCGACTATGGCTACACCTTC.

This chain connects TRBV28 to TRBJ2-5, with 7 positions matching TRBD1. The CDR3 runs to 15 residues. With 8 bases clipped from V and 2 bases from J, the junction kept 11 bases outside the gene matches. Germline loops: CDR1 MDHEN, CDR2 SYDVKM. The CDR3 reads CASATPGTVQETQYF. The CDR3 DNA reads TGTGCCAGCGCTACTCCCGGGACAGTACAAGAGACCCAGTACTTC.

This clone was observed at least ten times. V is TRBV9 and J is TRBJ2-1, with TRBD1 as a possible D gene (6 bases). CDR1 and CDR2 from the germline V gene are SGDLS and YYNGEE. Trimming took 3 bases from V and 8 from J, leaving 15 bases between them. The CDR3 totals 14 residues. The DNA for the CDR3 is TGTGCCAGCAGCGGGAAGGCCAGGGGAGATGAGCAGTTCTTC. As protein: CASSGKARGDEQFF.